This TCR beta chain was profiled in a study of cytomegalovirus exposure and HLA in healthy donors. The PCR contained 60 Vbeta and 13 Jbeta primers. Measured with immunoSEQ multiplex PCR; TCRdb has only the in-frame clones, and not every one. The table lists under 100,000 clones, roughly 76% of them singletons. Regarding the study as a whole: Highest at DRB1 and lowest at HLA-C, TCR association rates differed among HLA loci in a later analysis. In a later analysis, specific HLA alleles were associated with 16,000 or so TCR beta sequences at a 0.05 false discovery rate.

This clone has only one observation. As yet, its antigen is unknown. The CDR3 length is 15 residues. Germline values: CDR1 SEHNR, CDR2 FQNEAQ (reference sequence). V was cut by 5 bases and J by 7 bases, with 20 bases left in between. The V call is TRBV7-9, the J call TRBJ1-2; TRBD1 is a possible D gene (5 bases). Sequencing used PBMCs. The sequence was obtained from a human donor in good health. The CDR3 loop reads CASSAMGLTPLGYTF. The DNA for the CDR3 is TGTGCCAGCAGCGCCATGGGACTCACTCCTCTTGGCTACACCTTC.